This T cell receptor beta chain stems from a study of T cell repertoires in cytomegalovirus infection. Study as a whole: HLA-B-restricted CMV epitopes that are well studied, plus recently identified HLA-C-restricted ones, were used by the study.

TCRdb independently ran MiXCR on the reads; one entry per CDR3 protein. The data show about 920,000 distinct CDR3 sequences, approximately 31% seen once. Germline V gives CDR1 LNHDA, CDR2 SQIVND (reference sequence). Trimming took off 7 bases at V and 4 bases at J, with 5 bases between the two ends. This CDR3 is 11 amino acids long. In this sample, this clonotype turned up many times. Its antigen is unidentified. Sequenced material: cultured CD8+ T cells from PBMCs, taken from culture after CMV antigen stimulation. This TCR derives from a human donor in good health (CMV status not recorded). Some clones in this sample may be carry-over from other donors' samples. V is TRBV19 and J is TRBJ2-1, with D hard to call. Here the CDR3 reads CASIGYNEQFF. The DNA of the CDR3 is TGTGCCAGTATTGGGTACAATGAGCAGTTCTTC. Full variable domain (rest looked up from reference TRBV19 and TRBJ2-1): DGGITQSPKYLFRKEGQNVTLSCEQNLNHDAMYWYRQDPGQGLRLIYYSQIVNDFQKGDIAEGYSVSREKKESFPLTVTSAQKNPTAFYLCASIGYNEQFFGPGTRLTVL.